This T cell receptor beta chain was captured in a study of T cells in women clearing cervical HPV infection. This CDR3 is built from 16 residues. Trimming removed 6 bases at V and 0 bases at J, with 20 bases between. CDR1 is DFQATT, CDR2 SNEGSKA, per germline (reference sequence). As regards this clone: The CDR3 end falls 3 residues outside the read, so it is completed with the germline J gene.

Profiling relied on immunoSEQ multiplex PCR, and the TCRdb table lists in-frame clones only, not all of them. This sample's table reports 40,000 to 45,000 clones. This chain joins TRBV20-1 and TRBJ1-2; D is perhaps TRBD1 (6 bases). Input material: blood buffy coat. The receptor was derived from a woman aged 18 to 75 with a cervical HPV16 infection that either progressed to CIN3+ or cleared (not recorded which). The sequenced part of the CDR3 DNA is TGCAGTGCGAGCAGCTTTACAGGGCGTTCTAACTATGGC. Its translation: CSASSFTGRSNYG. The full-length CDR3 reads as CSASSFTGRSNYGYTF.